This T cell receptor (beta chain) is drawn from a study of T cell clones after liver transplantation. The table came from immunoSEQ multiplex PCR; TCRdb's copy has only in-frame clones and leaves some out. Of approximately 5,300 clones listed, 35% to 45% were seen once; the top ten hold approximately 13%. Proliferating CFSE-low MLR cells were sequenced to define alloreactive TCRbeta sequences. A word on this clone: What it recognizes is unknown.

The clonotype originates from a human patient who received a liver transplant. Some of these T cells may belong to the graft donor. Sequencing was carried out using CD4+ T cells from cultured PBMCs.

The chain's CDR3 is CASSFIENTEAFF. DNA for the CDR3: TGTGCCAGCAGCTTTATAGAGAACACTGAAGCTTTCTTT. The chain combines TRBV7-3 with TRBJ1-1; D unresolved. CDR3 size: 13 residues. In germline, CDR1 is SGHTA, CDR2 FQGTGA. V dropped 3 bases and J dropped 1 base, with 6 bases sitting between them.